Shown below are 4 T cell receptor delta chains from a single sample sequenced in a study of gamma-delta T cells after stem cell transplantation (dated by TCRdb to about 2016). The library was obtained by RT-PCR. The data were produced on an Illumina MiSeq. Clonotypes were called again by TCRdb from the public reads via CATT, and duplicate nucleotide sequences were then merged into one entry. Counted in this sample were fewer than 2,000 delta-chain clones; 4.4% of them appeared once. Roughly 13% of the sample belongs to the ten largest clones. Sequencing was done on a sample of gamma-delta T cells. The receptors were gathered from a human donor. It is not recorded whose cells these are; they may come from a transplant donor.

This clone is termed large. The same CDR3 arises from other DNA sequences in this sample as well. The V call is TRDV1, the J call TRDJ1; TRDD3 matches 8 bases. The CDR3 contains 15 residues. Germline V CDR1 and CDR2: TSWWSYY, QGS. With 0 bases clipped from V and 10 bases from J, the junction kept 10 bases outside the gene matches. Here the CDR3 DNA reads TGTGCTCTTGGGGAACTACCCCTACTGGGGGGTCGACTCATCTTT. It yields the protein CALGELPLLGGRLIF.

Judged by abundance, this clone is large (0.1 to 1%). In the same sample, other DNA sequences code for this CDR3. This rearrangement joins TRDV2 to TRDJ3; D is perhaps TRDD3 (6 bases). The germline V gene has CDR1 GEAIGNYY and CDR2 EKD. V lost 4 bases to trimming and J lost 0 bases, with 12 bases between them. There are 17 residues in the CDR3. CDR3: CACESVLGSWDTRQMFF. CDR3 sequence (DNA): TGTGCCTGTGAGTCCGTACTGGGCTCCTGGGACACCCGACAGATGTTTTTC.

By frequency in the sample, this clone is medium-sized. The chain uses TRDV2 and TRDJ1; no clear D. Trimming removed 0 bases at V and 0 bases at J, with 7 bases between. This CDR3 spans 14 amino acids. Germline assignment: CDR1 GEAIGNYY and CDR2 EKD. The CDR3 DNA is TGTGCCTGTGACACCGTCACAAACACCGATAAACTCATCTTT. As protein: CACDTVTNTDKLIF.

This clone was detected only a few times. A read error likely explains this, since a far larger clone differs by one base. The same CDR3 arises from other DNA sequences in this sample as well. The V and J genes are TRDV2 and TRDJ1; D not certain. Germline loops: CDR1 GEAIGNYY, CDR2 EKD. The CDR3 is 14 amino acids. CDR3 nucleotides: TGTGCCTGTGACTCGGTACTTTACACTGATAAACTCATCTTT. Protein sequence: CACDSVLYTDKLIF.